Below, 21 T cell receptor beta chains from the same sample are listed, as sequenced in a study of blood T cell repertoires in COVID-19. Assay: immunoSEQ multiplex PCR; the TCRdb copy retains only in-frame clones and omits some. The repertoire has under 250,000 clones, over 75% of them found once; the top ten carry about 2%. The sequenced sample was peripheral blood. Receptors originate from a man younger than 40 who had recovered from COVID-19.

This chain uses TRBV18 with TRBJ2-3, with 7 nucleotides matching TRBD1. The CDR3 totals 18 residues. The germline CDR1 and CDR2 sequences are KGHSH and LQKENI. With 2 bases clipped from V and 5 bases from J, the junction kept 16 bases outside the gene matches. CDR3 nucleotides: TGTGCCAGCTCACCATTCGGGGAGACAGGGCTCGCGGAAGATACGCAGTATTTT. It encodes CASSPFGETGLAEDTQYF.

The rearrangement links TRBV5-1 to TRBJ2-2; 8 bases are shared with TRBD1. The CDR3 is made up of 16 amino acids. From germline, CDR1 is SGHRS and CDR2 YFSETQ. With V trimmed by 0 bases and J by 7 bases, 8 bases remained unmatched. This chain's CDR3 is CASSLGQGAINGELFF. The CDR3 DNA reads as TGCGCCAGCAGCTTGGGGCAGGGGGCGATAAACGGGGAGCTGTTTTTT. Full variable domain (missing parts from reference TRBV5-1 and TRBJ2-2): KAGVTQTPRYLIKTRGQQVTLSCSPISGHRSVSWYQQTPGQGLQFLFEYFSETQRNKGNFPGRFSGRQFSNSRSEMNVSTLELGDSALYLCASSLGQGAINGELFFGEGSRLTVL.

The rearrangement uses TRBV7-8 and TRBJ1-5; perhaps TRBD1 as D (5 bases). V lost 4 bases to trimming and J lost 3 bases, with 10 bases between them. The length of the CDR3 is 14 residues. Germline V CDR1 and CDR2: SGHVS, FQNEAQ. CDR3 nucleotides: TGTGCCAGCAGCTCAGGGACTCTCAATCAGCCCCAGCATTTT. Protein product: CASSSGTLNQPQHF.

This chain links TRBV27 with TRBJ2-3; D uncertain. The ends were cut back, 2 bases at V and 0 bases at J, with 6 bases in the middle. Germline-derived CDR1 and CDR2 are MNHEY and SMNVEV (reference sequence). The CDR3 totals 14 residues. CDR3 nucleotides: TGTGCCAGCAGTTTAGTTCCTAGCACAGATACGCAGTATTTT. This encodes CASSLVPSTDTQYF.

The chain couples TRBV5-5 to TRBJ1-3, with D unresolved. Germline CDR1 and CDR2: SGHKS and YYEKEE (reference sequence). The CDR3 runs to 16 residues. The V gene lost 0 bases and the J gene lost 0 bases, with 10 bases spanning the gap. This CDR3 reads CASSLADGSSGNTIYF. The CDR3 region has the DNA TGTGCCAGCAGCTTGGCGGACGGGAGCTCTGGAAACACCATATATTTT.

The CDR3, as DNA: TGTGCCAGCAGCCAAGCTACAGGGGCTGGAGAAAAACTGTTTTTT. Amino acids: CASSQATGAGEKLFF. The V call is TRBV4-2, the J call TRBJ1-4; the match to TRBD1 covers 7 bases. This CDR3 spans 15 amino acids. With 1 base clipped from V and 8 bases from J, the junction kept 7 bases outside the gene matches. Germline V gene data show CDR1 as LGHNA and CDR2 as YNFKEQ.

The V gene is TRBV3-1 (or the pseudogene TRBV3-2), the J gene TRBJ2-1, with D tentatively TRBD1 (6 bases). Trimming took 5 bases from V and 5 from J, leaving 10 bases between them. CDR3 length: 13 residues. Germline values: CDR1 LGHDT, CDR2 YNNKEL (reference sequence). The CDR3 is CASSGGRNNEQFF. DNA of the CDR3: TGTGCCAGCAGCGGGGGCCGTAACAATGAGCAGTTCTTC.

The rearrangement links TRBV18 to TRBJ1-2, with a tentative D call TRBD1 (6 bases). The CDR3 runs to 15 residues. V was cut by 1 base and J by 4 bases, with 13 bases left in between. Germline V gives CDR1 KGHSH, CDR2 LQKENI. The CDR3 DNA reads as TGTGCCAGCTCACCACTCCCAGGGGCCGGCTATGGCTACACCTTC. Amino acids: CASSPLPGAGYGYTF.

The chain is built from TRBV20-1 and TRBJ2-3, with D hard to call. The germline gives CDR1 DFQATT, CDR2 SNEGSKA (reference sequence). The CDR3 spans 13 residues. Trimming pared 3 bases from V and 2 bases from J, leaving 9 bases between. CDR3 residues: CSASPIVTDTQYF. The CDR3 DNA is TGCAGTGCTAGTCCAATTGTCACAGATACGCAGTATTTT.

This clone was counted once. This rearrangement joins TRBV7-2 to TRBJ1-1; D might be TRBD1 (6 bases). CDR1 is SGHTA, CDR2 FQGNSA, per germline. CDR3 length: 14 residues. V lost 5 bases and J lost 7, with 17 bases in between. The CDR3 protein is CASSLGGGDNEAFF. In DNA, the CDR3 is TGTGCCAGCAGCCTTGGTGGGGGGGACAATGAAGCTTTCTTT. The full variable domain, with the rest looked up from reference TRBV7-2 and TRBJ1-1, is GAGVSQSPSNKVTEKGKDVELRCDPISGHTALYWYRQSLGQGLEFLIYFQGNSAPDKSGLPSDRFSAERTGGSVSTLTIQRTQQEDSAVYLCASSLGGGDNEAFFGQGTRLTVV.

The chain employs TRBV10-3 and TRBJ2-6; 7 bases map to TRBD1. CDR3 length equals 17 residues. Per the germline V gene, CDR1 is ENHRY and CDR2 is SYGVKD. The trim removed 5 bases at V and 2 bases at J, leaving 9 bases unmatched. The CDR3 spells CAISRTGGGAGANVLTF. CDR3 in DNA: TGTGCCATCAGTCGGACAGGCGGTGGTGCTGGGGCCAACGTCCTGACTTTC.

The chain is built from TRBV5-1 and TRBJ1-3; D perhaps matches TRBD1 (5 bases). Trimming took 2 bases from V and 4 from J, leaving 10 bases between them. The CDR3 length is 14 residues. CDR1 is SGHRS and CDR2 is YFSETQ in the germline V gene. This CDR3 is CASSFDSEGNTIYF. CDR3 in DNA: TGCGCCAGCAGCTTCGACAGCGAAGGAAACACCATATATTTT.

This chain connects TRBV6-2 or TRBV6-3 to TRBJ2-5; 12 bases agree with TRBD2. The CDR3 spans 17 residues. Per germline, CDR1 MNHEY and CDR2 SVGEGT. J was trimmed by 4 bases and V by 4 bases; bases with no gene match: 10. CDR3 residues: CASSSWTSGASRETQYF. The CDR3 region has the DNA TGTGCCAGCAGTTCATGGACTAGCGGGGCGAGTAGAGAGACCCAGTACTTC.

The chain uses TRBV6-4 and TRBJ2-1; TRBD2 matches at 7 bases. Trimming took 5 bases from V and 9 from J; bases not matched to a gene: 7. CDR1 MRHNA and CDR2 SNTAGT come from the germline V gene. This CDR3 comprises 13 residues. CDR3 sequence reads: CASSQLPGGEQFF. CDR3 DNA: TGTGCCAGCAGTCAACTTCCGGGAGGTGAGCAGTTCTTC.

The V and J genes are TRBV10-3 and TRBJ2-7, with D perhaps TRBD1 (5 bases). The length of the CDR3 is 15 residues. Trimming took 3 bases from V and 2 from J, leaving 14 bases between them. The germline V gene has CDR1 ENHRY and CDR2 SYGVKD. CDR3 sequence (DNA): TGTGCCATCAGTGACCCCGTGCAGGGCACCTACGAGCAGTACGTC. Protein: CAISDPVQGTYEQYV.

The J gene is TRBJ1-4, the V gene TRBV6-6; 7 bases match TRBD1. V shed 6 bases and J 0 bases; nucleotides not matched to a gene: 4. Per the germline V gene, CDR1 is MNHNY and CDR2 is SVGAGI (reference sequence). This CDR3 is 15 amino acids long. This chain's CDR3 is CASRGQIATNEKLFF. DNA of the CDR3: TGTGCCAGCAGGGGACAGATCGCAACTAATGAAAAACTGTTTTTT.

This chain uses TRBV14 with TRBJ1-2; D remains ambiguous. Germline V gene data show CDR1 as SGHDN and CDR2 as FVKESK. V lost 4 bases, J lost 2 bases, and 8 bases lay in between. The CDR3 has 13 amino acids. The CDR3, as DNA: TGTGCCAGCAGCCCCGACTGGAACTATGGCTACACCTTC. Encoded protein: CASSPDWNYGYTF. Supplemented by reference TRBV14 and TRBJ1-2, the full variable domain reads EAGVTQFPSHSVIEKGQTVTLRCDPISGHDNLYWYRRVMGKEIKFLLHFVKESKQDESGMPNNRFLAERTGGTYSTLKVQPAELEDSGVYFCASSPDWNYGYTFGSGTRLTVV.

The V call is TRBV5-6, the J call TRBJ1-5, with unresolved D. V was shortened by 2 bases and J by 4 bases, with 4 bases between the two germline ends. Germline V gives CDR1 SGHDT, CDR2 YYEEEE. The CDR3 extends over 12 amino acids. CDR3 DNA: TGTGCCAGCAGCTTTAGAAATCAGCCCCAGCATTTT. Its protein is CASSFRNQPQHF.

The chain combines TRBV11-2 with TRBJ2-5; tentative D call: TRBD2 (6 bases). The germline CDR1 and CDR2 sequences are SGHAT and FQNNGV. This CDR3 comprises 14 residues. The ends were cut back, 6 bases at V and 1 base at J, with 12 bases in the middle. The CDR3, as DNA: TGTGCCAGCAGTCCGAGGGGACTCCAAGAGACCCAGTACTTC. It encodes CASSPRGLQETQYF.

V gene TRBV20-1 combines with J gene TRBJ2-5; a weak D match, TRBD1 (5 bases). Trimming removed 3 bases from V and 3 bases from J, with 11 bases in between. The CDR3 has 13 amino acids. Germline V gives CDR1 DFQATT, CDR2 SNEGSKA (reference sequence). Here the CDR3 reads CSASSPGKETQYF. The CDR3 region has the DNA TGCAGTGCTAGTTCCCCAGGGAAAGAGACCCAGTACTTC.

The chain has TRBV4-1 and TRBJ2-5, with 11 bases lining up with TRBD2. Per the germline V gene, CDR1 is MGHRA and CDR2 is YSYEKL. The length of the CDR3 is 15 residues. V lost 4 bases to trimming and J lost 2 bases; unmatched junction nucleotides: 3. CDR3 nucleotide sequence: TGCGCCAGCAGCCCGGGACTAGCGGTGCAAGAGACCCAGTACTTC. Protein product: CASSPGLAVQETQYF.